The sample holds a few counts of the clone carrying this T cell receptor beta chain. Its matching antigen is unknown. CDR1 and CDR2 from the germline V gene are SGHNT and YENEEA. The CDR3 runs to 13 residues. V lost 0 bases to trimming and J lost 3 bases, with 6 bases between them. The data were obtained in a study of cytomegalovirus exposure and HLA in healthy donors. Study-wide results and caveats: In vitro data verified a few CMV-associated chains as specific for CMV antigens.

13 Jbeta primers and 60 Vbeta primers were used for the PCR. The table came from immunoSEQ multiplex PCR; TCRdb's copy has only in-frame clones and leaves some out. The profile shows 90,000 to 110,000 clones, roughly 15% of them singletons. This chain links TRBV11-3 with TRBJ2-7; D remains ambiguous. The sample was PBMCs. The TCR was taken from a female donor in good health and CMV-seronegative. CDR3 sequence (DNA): TGTGCCAGCAGCTTAGAATCCGGCTACGAGCAGTACTTC. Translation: CASSLESGYEQYF. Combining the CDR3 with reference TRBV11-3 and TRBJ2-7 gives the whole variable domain EAGVVQSPRYKIIEKKQPVAFWCNPISGHNTLYWYLQNLGQGPELLIRYENEEAVDDSQLPKDRFSAERLKGVDSTLKIQPAELGDSAVYLCASSLESGYEQYFGPGTRLTVT.